These T cell receptor beta chains were read from a single sample in a study of blood T cell repertoires in COVID-19. TCRdb's copy holds only in-frame clones and misses some; the assay was immunoSEQ multiplex PCR. This sample has about 33,000 clones, with 84% found just once. Material for sequencing was peripheral blood. These TCRs come from a human donor in a cohort sampled during active COVID-19. CDR3s leave out the opening cysteine and the closing phenylalanine or tryptophan.

v_call	j_call	cdr3_aa
TRBV28	TRBJ1-4	AIQRGVLEKLF
TRBV28	TRBJ2-3	ASSSEGAVDTQY
TRBV7-9	TRBJ2-7	ASSFTGGPLLDEQY
TRBV4-3	TRBJ2-1	ASSGTNLYNEQF
TRBV29-1	TRBJ2-3	SVSRPAGGLSGADTQY
TRBV21-1	TRBJ2-7	ASSGVPSIDFPYEQY
TRBV4-1	TRBJ2-5	ASSLDSGYRQETQY
TRBV30	TRBJ1-3	AWSRTGSSGNTIY
TRBV28	TRBJ2-3	ASRGSGGRDTQY
TRBV25-1	TRBJ2-2	ASSTAGGPNTGELF
TRBV10-3	TRBJ2-7	AISRDSNEQY
TRBV19	TRBJ1-5	ASSLITNQPQH
TRBV6-5	TRBJ2-7	ASGGQGVNEQY
TRBV19	TRBJ1-5	ASSDGQGRNQPQH
TRBV7-9	TRBJ2-3	ASSSMSGADDTQY
TRBV9	TRBJ2-1	ASSVGRGLPNEQF
TRBV19	TRBJ1-1	ASRSTGYTEAF
TRBV7-9	TRBJ2-7	ASSLGRTSYEQY
TRBV2	TRBJ1-4	ASSEMGGRNEKLF
TRBV9	TRBJ2-7	ASSPLASGGSQTYEQY
TRBV7-2	TRBJ2-5	ASSSTSGGPLWETQY
TRBV28	TRBJ2-7	ASRGGGGHEQY
TRBV12-3/TRBV12-4	TRBJ2-3	ASRSGGPDTQY
TRBV7-9	TRBJ2-7	ASSPDRASGEQY
TRBV19	TRBJ2-3	ASRVGRGGADTQY
TRBV9	TRBJ2-7	ASSVAPDRGKQY
TRBV19	TRBJ2-5	ASSTPAGTGDSETQY
TRBV9	TRBJ2-1	ASSVGRGLRSEQF
TRBV7-9	TRBJ2-3	ASSLGRVKSDTQY
TRBV7-2	TRBJ2-7	ASSPRGSGGDEQY
TRBV7-3	TRBJ2-7	ASSSTSGAGEQY
TRBV5-1	TRBJ2-7	ASSLTSPGNEQY
TRBV4-3	TRBJ1-3	ASSQDTARRNTIY
TRBV9	TRBJ2-5	ASSAYLGQETQY
TRBV5-4	TRBJ2-3	ASSLGRLLGDTQY
TRBV5-1	TRBJ2-3	ASSLGGPDTQY
TRBV6-5	TRBJ1-3	ASRSSGNTIY
TRBV30	TRBJ2-1	AWGSGGSYNEQF
TRBV18	TRBJ2-7	ASSPPPGVEQY
TRBV6-2/TRBV6-3	TRBJ2-1	ASSYLGTLTNNEQF
TRBV2	TRBJ2-5	ATAFREDPGETQY
TRBV2	TRBJ2-2	ASSSGLAGPNTGELF
TRBV5-1	TRBJ1-6	ASSSQPGQTSYNSPLH
TRBV3-1/TRBV3-2	TRBJ2-2	ASGRARNGELF
TRBV4-3	TRBJ1-4	ASSQGTGREKLF
TRBV19	TRBJ2-5	ASSSGTSSIKRETQY
TRBV15	TRBJ2-5	ATSALAREETQY
TRBV19	TRBJ1-5	ATGGGVDSNQPQH
TRBV7-2	TRBJ2-7	ASSASGAGYEQY
TRBV2	TRBJ2-7	ASTPGTEIYEQY
TRBV27	TRBJ2-7	ASSSGVEQY
TRBV12-5	TRBJ1-3	ASGLGVQLGNTIY
TRBV5-1	TRBJ2-1	ASSSGTGVINEQF
TRBV4-3	TRBJ2-3	ASSHHRLAESTDTQY
TRBV7-2	TRBJ2-4	ASSLDNEVAKNIQY